Presented here are 16 T cell receptor beta chains from one specimen sequenced in a study of a mutant IDH1 vaccine in newly diagnosed glioma. The time point here: week 35, safety follow-up. All doses held 300 ug of mutant IDH1 20-mer peptide, with topical imiquimod. Repertoires were generated with immunoSEQ multiplex PCR, while TCRdb's copy carries only in-frame clones and drops some. The profile shows about 46,000 clones, approximately 92% of them singletons. Antigens of these TCRs are unknown. The source was PBMCs, collected from a glioma patient whose treatment included an IDH1 peptide vaccine. Receptors originate from a middle-aged man with glioma.

The chain recombines TRBV13 with TRBJ2-7; D possibly corresponds to TRBD1 (6 bases). CDR3 size: 14 residues. CDR1 is PRHDT, CDR2 FYEKMQ, per germline (reference sequence). Between the trimmed V and J ends, which lost 5 bases and 4 bases, there was a span of 15 bases. The CDR3 DNA is TGTGCCAGCAGCATTAACAGGGACCAATACGAGCAGTACTTC. It codes for CASSINRDQYEQYF.

The rearrangement links TRBV20-1 to TRBJ2-7; a possible D gene is TRBD2 (5 bases). The V end lost 6 bases, the J end lost 4 bases, and 10 bases lay between the germline ends. This CDR3 has 11 amino acids. Germline V gives CDR1 DFQATT, CDR2 SNEGSKA (reference sequence). CDR3 sequence reads: CSAPTGYEQYF. The CDR3 nucleotides are TGCAGTGCGCCGACGGGGTACGAGCAGTACTTC.

This clone was seen once. The chain employs TRBV19 and TRBJ1-2, with D tentatively TRBD1 (5 bases). Germline V gene sequence: CDR1 LNHDA, CDR2 SQIVND (reference sequence). Deletions cut 7 bases from V and 4 bases from J, with 19 bases between. The CDR3 length is 15 residues. Here the CDR3 DNA reads TGTGCCAGTACCAACCCCCGGGACGGAGGCTATGGCTACACCTTC. As protein: CASTNPRDGGYGYTF.

V and J are TRBV21-1 and TRBJ1-5. TRBV21-1 is a pseudogene locus. The CDR3 consists of 20 residues. DNA for the CDR3: TGTGCCAGCAGCAAAGTGCAGGGACCTACGCAGCCCGGTAGCAATCAGCCCCAGCATTTT. Its translation: CASSKVQGPTQPGSNQPQHF.

CDR3: CASSLYVGGGETQYF. The CDR3 coding sequence is TGTGCCAGCAGTTTATATGTCGGGGGCGGGGAGACCCAGTACTTC. J is TRBJ2-5 and V is TRBV28; D tentatively reads TRBD1 or TRBD2 (6 bases each). The V and J ends lost 1 base and 5 bases respectively, with 14 bases between them. The CDR3 is 15 residues long. Germline loops: CDR1 MDHEN, CDR2 SYDVKM.

The chain has TRBV4-3 and TRBJ2-1, with 7 bases matching TRBD1. Germline CDR1 is LGHNA and CDR2 is YSLEER. V was clipped by 4 bases and J by 4 bases; unmatched bases: 10. The CDR3 is made up of 16 amino acids. The CDR3 region has the DNA TGCGCCAGCAGCCCCTACACCGGGACAGAGTACAATGAGCAGTTCTTC. Amino acids: CASSPYTGTEYNEQFF.

The rearrangement joins TRBV27 to TRBJ2-7, with 7 bases identical to TRBD2. Per germline, CDR1 MNHEY and CDR2 SMNVEV (reference sequence). With 3 bases clipped from V and 7 bases from J, the junction kept 9 bases outside the gene matches. The CDR3 loop spans 14 amino acids. Here the CDR3 DNA reads TGTGCCAGCAGTTTTTGGGGGAGGGCCAGAGAGCAGTACTTC. This gives the protein CASSFWGRAREQYF.

This chain joins TRBV6-5 and TRBJ2-5; D not certain. In germline, CDR1 is MNHEY, CDR2 SVGAGI. V lost 0 bases and J 1 base, leaving 6 bases between the germline ends. CDR3 length: 14 amino acids. The CDR3 DNA reads TGTGCCAGCAGTTACTCGATCGCCCAAGAGACCCAGTACTTC. Its translation: CASSYSIAQETQYF.

This chain connects TRBV9 to TRBJ2-1, with 9 bases that match TRBD2. The CDR3 is 17 amino acids. After removal of 4 bases from V and 5 bases from J, the junction contained 13 bases not matched to a gene. The germline V gene has CDR1 SGDLS and CDR2 YYNGEE. CDR3 loop: CASSPHPAGGPDNEQFF. The CDR3 DNA reads TGTGCCAGCAGCCCCCACCCCGCGGGGGGGCCTGACAATGAGCAGTTCTTC.

The V and J genes are TRBV28 and TRBJ1-5; D unresolved. V was clipped by 3 bases and J by 1 base, with 7 bases between them. Germline CDR1 reads MDHEN; CDR2 reads SYDVKM. CDR3 length: 14 residues. The CDR3 DNA sequence: TGTGCCAGCAGTTTTCCATGGAGCAATCAGCCCCAGCATTTT. It yields the protein CASSFPWSNQPQHF.

This chain links TRBV6-1 with TRBJ1-5; no clear D. The CDR3 runs to 13 residues. With 2 bases removed from V and 2 bases from J, the gap between germline ends came to 4 bases. In germline, CDR1 is MNHNS, CDR2 SASEGT. Here the CDR3 DNA reads TGTGCCAGCAGTGAACAGGGCAATCAGCCCCAGCATTTT. Translation: CASSEQGNQPQHF.

This clone was observed once. The V gene is TRBV7-9, the J gene TRBJ2-1, with no clear D. This CDR3 contains 13 residues. Germline-derived CDR1 and CDR2 are SEHNR and FQNEAQ (reference sequence). Trimming took 4 bases from V and 6 from J, leaving 10 bases between them. CDR3 bases: TGTGCCAGCAGCTCCGTTGGCGTCAATGAGCAGTTCTTC. Protein product: CASSSVGVNEQFF.

The V and J genes are TRBV29-1 and TRBJ2-3, with a tentative D call TRBD2 (6 bases). V lost 5 bases and J 5 bases, leaving 11 bases between the germline ends. Germline V gives CDR1 SQVTM, CDR2 ANQGSEA. The CDR3 has 12 amino acids. CDR3 region: CSVTRERDTQYF. CDR3 coding DNA: TGCAGCGTTACCCGGGAGCGAGATACGCAGTATTTT.

The J gene is TRBJ2-1, the V gene TRBV4-1; 13 bases match TRBD2. Germline V gene sequence: CDR1 MGHRA, CDR2 YSYEKL. Losses at the gene ends were 3 bases for V and 8 bases for J; bases not matched to a gene: 4. There are 15 residues in the CDR3. Here the CDR3 DNA reads TGCGCCAGCAGCCACACTAGCGGGGGGGCTTATGAGCAGTTCTTC. It encodes CASSHTSGGAYEQFF.

This clone occurred once. The CDR3 spells CASSQDPVRRTAGETQYF. The DNA for the CDR3 is TGCGCCAGCAGCCAAGATCCGGTACGGCGAACGGCCGGAGAGACCCAGTACTTC. The J gene is TRBJ2-5, the V gene TRBV4-1; D is ambiguous. CDR3 length equals 18 residues. The V and J ends lost 0 bases and 4 bases respectively, with 21 bases between them. CDR1 is MGHRA, CDR2 YSYEKL, per germline.

The rearrangement uses TRBV5-1 and TRBJ2-1; D gene unclear. Germline V gene data show CDR1 as SGHRS and CDR2 as YFSETQ. The CDR3 extends over 15 amino acids. The V end was cut by 3 bases, the J end by 8 bases, with 18 bases between. The CDR3 is CASSSGGRAGDEQFF. The CDR3 DNA is TGCGCCAGCAGCTCCGGCGGACGGGCTGGTGATGAGCAGTTCTTC.